The sequence of this T cell receptor (beta chain) was determined in a study of blood T cell repertoires in COVID-19. On the study more broadly: Samples of COVID-19 (acute and convalescent) were obtained from the United States, Italy and Spain. In each case, the material was cDNA or gDNA derived from T cells, B-cell-depleted T cells, or PBMCs.

Germline V CDR1 and CDR2: KGHDR, SFDVKD. V was shortened by 12 bases and J by 5 bases, with 16 bases between the two germline ends. This CDR3 region has 12 residues. In the authors' methods: Nucleated cell counts were estimated from reference gene primer amplification. Sequenced by immunoSEQ multiplex PCR; TCRdb stores in-frame clones only, minus some. The DNA was the basis for D and trimming; V, J and clone size are from that table. The repertoire holds roughly 39,000 clones, about 88% seen once, with around a fifth in the top ten. The genes are TRBV24-1 and TRBJ2-7; tentatively, D is TRBD1 (5 bases). This receptor was obtained from a man in his forties or fifties in a cohort sampled during active COVID-19. Sequenced sample: peripheral blood. The CDR3 reads CAAEWGLHEQYV. CDR3 sequence (DNA): TGTGCCGCAGAATGGGGCCTTCACGAGCAGTACGTC.